Here is one T cell receptor (beta chain) with its context. This clonotype was counted ten times or more. It lacks a known antigen. Per-base quality was not reported, and no clone a single base away is much larger than it. TCR beta CDR3 regions were amplified from RNA transcripts. The first round of RT-PCR for the TCR CDR3 was performed with the HTBI primer set and the Qiagen OneStep RT-PCR kit. Libraries were constructed in a second round of multiplex PCR, after which size selection and purification were carried out. Sequencing of the libraries was done on an Illumina HiSeq2000 using paired-end 100 bp reads. In the authors' own workflow: SOAPnuke was used to process the raw data, with reads discarded if the reads contained adapters or uncalled bases, had a mean Phred below 15, or lacked an exact constant-primer or identifier match. COPE v1.2.5 was used to merge high-quality paired reads, and clonotypes were defined as unique nucleotide sequences. MiTCR v1.1 was used to align clonotypes to the IMGT TRBV, TRBD and TRBJ reference segments. The analysis included only V-J combinations with a frequency above 0.0001, which together covered approximately 99% of the repertoires. The TCS score was defined as F50 (clonal expansion) divided by E x V (chaos), with BLOSUM62-based TCRdist calculated between CDR3 peptides within each V-J. Welch's t-statistics and random forest reduced roughly 500 V-J features to 13, which were used in a naive Bayes classifier (R e1071). The public reads were reanalyzed by TCRdb: fastp trimming at Q25, MiXCR alignment, in-frame beta chains only. A single entry per CDR3 protein holds the most common genes and DNA from its merged rows. None of the V and J calls come from the authors' own analysis; TCRdb made them. The sample table shows approximately 380,000 distinct CDR3 sequences, and roughly 13% are seen once. The top ten clones comprise over 25% of the sample.

This record comes from a study of T cells in Graves' hyperthyroidism and ophthalmopathy (dated by TCRdb to between 2018 and 2021). In the study overall: Peripheral blood samples were taken at the time of initial diagnosis, prior to any treatment. According to the paper, TCR Vbeta CDR3 sequencing was carried out on about 140 peripheral blood samples, which came from around 43 ophthalmopathy, 70 to 80 hyperthyroidism and some 17 progressor patients. The approximately 100 discovery patients were randomly divided into training and test sets at a 7:3 ratio. After blood sampling, hyperthyroidism patients were treated with methimazole at a starting dose of 30 mg daily, and ophthalmopathy patients were treated with high-dose intravenous methylprednisolone. In addition, the study compared T-cell repertoires in thyroid tissue and in blood from roughly six Graves' hyperthyroidism patients. Prospective prediction of ophthalmopathy was tested in an independent validation cohort consisting of roughly 19 hyperthyroidism patients and around 17 patients who later progressed to ophthalmopathy. To identify distinguishing TCR V-J signatures, a discovery cohort of around 100 patients was used, comprising fewer than 45 with Graves' ophthalmopathy and 57 with stable Graves' hyperthyroidism. Overall study outcomes, separate from this receptor: A model built on a 13 V-J signature distinguished ophthalmopathy from stable hyperthyroidism, reaching 85% to 90% sensitivity and 81.08% specificity in cross-validation and 80%/75% in testing. Most expanded thyroid clonotypes (frequency above 0.001) were also detected in blood, suggesting blood repertoires may reflect thyroid immune responses. During validation, the model predicted progression to ophthalmopathy a median of around 7 months ahead of onset, with roughly 65% sensitivity and 72.22% specificity. Sample size was not statistically predetermined, and investigators were not blinded to group allocation.

The CDR3 goes from the cysteine to the phenylalanine over 11 residues. Just CDR3 DNA is preserved here, 33 bases in frame from base 1. From a lookup of the germline V gene (reference sequence), CDR1 and CDR2 are SEHNR and FQNEAQ. Between the V and J ends, shortened by 5 bases and 0 bases respectively, the junction contains 2 bases. In the ophthalmopathy patients, disease was moderately to severely active, with a Clinical Activity Score of 3 or more, a NOSPECS grade of 4 or more, and a duration of less than 3 months. The study excluded patients with uncontrolled infections, other autoimmune diseases, pregnancy or lactation. Clinical symptoms, serum thyroxine and TRAb, thyroid ultrasound, and orbital computed tomography formed the basis for the diagnoses. PBMCs were separated from about 10 ml of fresh peripheral blood using Ficoll-Paque density gradient centrifugation. Total RNA was extracted with Trizol reagent, and quality was checked on an Agilent 2100 Bioanalyzer.

Sequenced input: blood. This receptor was taken from a man in his fifties with Graves' ophthalmopathy. The V and J segments used are TRBV7-9 and TRBJ2-7, with no D gene named confidently. CDR3 reads: CASSLSYEQYF. The nucleotide sequence reads TGTGCCAGCAGCCTCTCCTACGAGCAGTACTTC. Reference TRBV7-9 and TRBJ2-7 proteins supply the regions before and after the CDR3; the full variable domain is: DTGVSQNPRHKITKRGQNVTFRCDPISEHNRLYWYRQTLGQGPEFLTYFQNEAQLEKSRLLSDRFSAERPKGSFSTLEIQRTEQGDSAMYLCASSLSYEQYFGPGTRLTVT.